These T cell receptor beta chains were read from a single sample in a study of cytomegalovirus exposure and HLA in healthy donors. Libraries were prepared by immunoSEQ multiplex PCR; TCRdb keeps only in-frame clonotypes and omits some of them. Of about 160,000 clones listed, around 81% are singletons. Sequencing was performed on PBMCs. The receptors originated from a woman between 40 and 55 years old in good health and CMV-seronegative. Each CDR3 is given with its conserved first and last residue. D genes are given only for firm matches. Clone size is given for some rows only: seen once, a few or many times, or a class if the clone is expanded.

TRBV29-1	TRBJ2-5	.	.	CSVEEGAETQYF	TGCAGCGTTGAAGAGGGGGCAGAGACCCAGTACTTC
TRBV27	TRBJ2-7	.	TRBD2	CASSPGLERYEQYF	TGTGCCAGCAGTCCGGGACTAGAAAGGTACGAGCAGTACTTC
TRBV27	TRBJ1-5	few	TRBD1	CASSLQGEQQPQHF	TGTGCCAGCAGTTTACAGGGGGAGCAGCAGCCCCAGCATTTT
TRBV30	TRBJ2-7	few	TRBD2	CAWSVLAGGAGEQYF	TGTGCCTGGAGTGTATTAGCGGGAGGTGCTGGCGAGCAGTACTTC
TRBV30	TRBJ1-5	once	.	CAWKEGLSNQPQHF	TGTGCCTGGAAAGAGGGTCTTAGCAATCAGCCCCAGCATTTT
TRBV28	TRBJ1-4	few	.	CASGREDEKLFF	TGTGCCAGCGGCCGGGAGGACGAAAAACTGTTTTTT
TRBV28	TRBJ2-7	.	TRBD2	CASSSPGGGGNEQYF	TGTGCCAGCAGTTCCCCCGGCGGGGGTGGGAACGAGCAGTACTTC
TRBV4-1	TRBJ2-1	.	.	CASSQDVVRVGEQFF	TGCGCCAGCAGCCAAGATGTGGTCAGGGTTGGTGAGCAGTTCTTC
TRBV6-5	TRBJ2-1	once	.	CASSPGLPRNEQFF	TGTGCCAGCAGCCCGGGACTCCCTCGGAATGAGCAGTTCTTC
TRBV21-1	TRBJ2-1	once	.	CASSKVIAGEGNEQFF	TGTGCCAGCAGCAAAGTCATAGCGGGAGAGGGAAATGAGCAGTTCTTC
TRBV19	TRBJ2-5	once	TRBD2	CASSPGEEIAGGFETQYF	TGTGCCAGTAGCCCAGGGGAGGAGATAGCGGGAGGGTTTGAGACCCAGTACTTC
TRBV11-1	TRBJ2-1	few	TRBD1	CASSRTGGKYNEQFF	TGTGCCAGCAGCCGTACAGGGGGCAAGTACAATGAGCAGTTCTTC
TRBV27	TRBJ2-1	.	.	CASSRRTVMDNEQFF	TGTGCCAGCAGTCGGCGGACAGTGATGGACAATGAGCAGTTCTTC
TRBV9	TRBJ2-1	.	TRBD2	CASSDPSSGSSYNEQFF	TGTGCCAGCAGCGACCCCTCTAGCGGGAGCTCCTACAATGAGCAGTTCTTC
TRBV19	TRBJ1-4	.	TRBD1	CASTYPGQGREKLFF	TGTGCCAGTACTTACCCGGGACAGGGTCGAGAAAAACTGTTTTTT
TRBV14	TRBJ2-7	.	.	CASSPQGPGYEQYF	TGTGCCAGCAGCCCCCAGGGCCCGGGCTACGAGCAGTACTTC
TRBV5-1	TRBJ1-1	.	TRBD1	CASSLGNRGTEAFF	TGCGCCAGCAGCTTGGGCAACAGGGGCACTGAAGCTTTCTTT
TRBV6-5	TRBJ2-7	once	.	CASSYGQGREQYF	TGTGCCAGCAGTTACGGTCAGGGGCGCGAGCAGTACTTC
TRBV7-9	TRBJ1-1	few	.	CASSFGGMNTEAFF	TGTGCCAGCAGCTTTGGAGGGATGAACACTGAAGCTTTCTTT
TRBV7-9	TRBJ2-2	.	.	CASSLDTGWNTGELFF	TGTGCCAGCAGCTTAGATACAGGATGGAACACCGGGGAGCTGTTTTTT
TRBV5-1	TRBJ2-7	few	TRBD1	CASSLETRDRTAYF	TGCGCCAGCAGCTTGGAGACCCGGGACAGGACAGCGTACTTC
TRBV14	TRBJ2-1	.	.	CASSRERSTSNEQFF	TGTGCCAGCAGCCGGGAGAGGTCCACATCCAATGAGCAGTTCTTC
TRBV15	TRBJ1-2	once	.	CATSRGRGGNYGYTF	TGTGCCACCAGCAGAGGAAGGGGAGGGAACTATGGCTACACCTTC
TRBV5-1	TRBJ2-1	.	.	CASSLVGVRRYEQFF	TGCGCCAGCAGCTTGGTAGGGGTTCGGCGTTATGAGCAGTTCTTC
TRBV10-3	TRBJ2-2	.	.	CAISEARSTGELFF	TGTGCCATCAGTGAGGCCAGATCCACCGGGGAGCTGTTTTTT
TRBV28	TRBJ2-7	.	.	CASSLEGGGYEQYF	TGTGCCAGCAGCCTGGAGGGAGGGGGCTACGAGCAGTACTTC
TRBV28	TRBJ1-5	.	.	CASSSHTGGAYQPQHF	TGTGCCAGCAGTTCACATACGGGGGGCGCGTATCAGCCCCAGCATTTT
TRBV29-1	TRBJ1-1	.	.	CSVRGTNTEAFF	TGCAGCGTTCGGGGTACGAACACTGAAGCTTTCTTT
TRBV28	TRBJ1-2	few	TRBD1	CASSSPGGVYGYTF	TGTGCCAGCAGTTCCCCAGGGGGTGTTTATGGCTACACCTTC
TRBV4-2	TRBJ2-7	.	TRBD2	CASSQDMGGTHYEQYF	TGTGCCAGCAGCCAAGATATGGGAGGGACTCACTACGAGCAGTACTTC
TRBV9	TRBJ2-1	.	TRBD2	CASSVDVSGRKTYNEQFF	TGTGCCAGCAGCGTAGATGTTAGCGGGAGGAAAACCTACAATGAGCAGTTCTTC
TRBV30	TRBJ1-1	.	.	CAWGGYTEAFF	TGTGCCTGGGGAGGGTACACTGAAGCTTTCTTT
TRBV28	TRBJ2-3	.	.	CASREQRPGTDTQYF	TGTGCCAGCAGGGAACAGCGGCCTGGCACAGATACGCAGTATTTT
TRBV6-1	TRBJ1-2	.	.	CASSGVTSVYGYTF	TGTGCCAGCAGTGGGGTCACCAGCGTTTATGGCTACACCTTC
TRBV28	TRBJ2-7	.	TRBD1	CASMLPGQGAYEQYF	TGTGCCAGCATGCTCCCGGGACAGGGCGCCTACGAGCAGTACTTC
TRBV6-5	TRBJ2-7	.	TRBD2	CASRAGLADPYEQYF	TGTGCCAGCAGAGCGGGACTAGCGGATCCCTACGAGCAGTACTTC
TRBV6-5	TRBJ1-2	few	.	CASSLTGLYGYTF	TGTGCCAGCAGCTTGACAGGACTTTATGGCTACACCTTC
TRBV29-1	TRBJ2-1	.	.	CSVVRGGEQFF	TGCAGCGTTGTAAGGGGTGGCGAGCAGTTCTTC
TRBV12-2	TRBJ1-2	.	.	CASLLGANRGLNGYTF	TGTGCAAGTCTCTTAGGGGCCAACAGGGGGCTGAATGGCTACACCTTC
TRBV11-3	TRBJ2-3	.	.	CASSLERGWLAVTDTQYF	TGTGCCAGCAGCTTAGAAAGGGGGTGGCTAGCGGTCACAGATACGCAGTATTTT
TRBV5-1	TRBJ2-3	.	.	CASSLSGGKVLPDTQYF	TGCGCCAGCAGCTTGAGTGGCGGGAAGGTTCTCCCGGATACGCAGTATTTT
TRBV30	TRBJ2-7	.	TRBD2	CAWSVRTSAQYF	TGCGCCTGGAGTGTACGGACTAGCGCTCAGTACTTC
TRBV29-1	TRBJ1-5	.	.	CSVGFQGQDQPQHF	TGCAGCGTTGGGTTTCAGGGCCAGGATCAGCCCCAGCATTTT
TRBV28	TRBJ1-1	.	TRBD1	CASSLLDRAEAFF	TGTGCCAGCAGTCTCCTAGACAGGGCTGAAGCTTTCTTT
TRBV4-1	TRBJ1-1	.	.	CASSQGETGYTEAFF	TGCGCCAGCAGCCAAGGGGAGACAGGCTACACTGAAGCTTTCTTT
TRBV2	TRBJ2-2	.	.	CASRKTSVTGELFF	TGTGCCAGCAGGAAGACTAGTGTCACCGGGGAGCTGTTTTTT
TRBV19	TRBJ2-3	.	TRBD2	CASSPGLAITDTQYF	TGTGCCAGTAGTCCGGGACTAGCGATAACAGATACGCAGTATTTT
TRBV6-1	TRBJ2-3	.	TRBD2	CASVSGRSVDTQYF	TGTGCCAGCGTTAGCGGGAGATCAGTAGATACGCAGTATTTT
TRBV7-6	TRBJ2-7	.	TRBD1	CASSLVPPGQGGEQYF	TGTGCCAGCAGCTTAGTACCTCCGGGACAGGGAGGCGAGCAGTACTTC